A selection of T cell receptor beta chains follows, all from one sample in a study of spatial heterogeneity in lung cancer. Using its own MiXCR run on the 5' RACE reads, TCRdb lists one record per CDR3 protein. The table lists some 22,000 distinct CDR3 sequences, 4% to 5% of them singletons. This sample comprised PBMCs, obtained at surgery. These receptors originate from a male donor with early-stage non-small cell lung cancer. Each CDR3 is given with its conserved first and last residue.

TRBV6-5	TRBJ1-1	CASSYGYGGADMNTEAFF
TRBV7-8	TRBJ2-3	CASSLVEGIEYF
TRBV5-1	TRBJ2-7	CASSLEKGVTYEQYF
TRBV12-3/TRBV12-4	TRBJ1-5	CASSLKHSNQPQHF
TRBV12-5	TRBJ2-1	CASGSAGTSGGAKEQFF
TRBV6-5	TRBJ1-3	CASGGGGPGNTIYF
TRBV6-5	TRBJ2-2	CASSYSGQGELFF
TRBV11-1	TRBJ2-7	CASSKRDGATYEQYF
TRBV7-2	TRBJ2-5	CASSPYSLAEETQYF
TRBV20-1	TRBJ2-1	CSARDGGGSYNEQFF
TRBV4-2	TRBJ2-5	CASSQEGARSGRGTQYF
TRBV27	TRBJ2-7	CATRRGDRVYEQYF
TRBV18	TRBJ2-7	CASSPPGQGANEQYF
TRBV7-3	TRBJ2-5	CASSPGLAGAETQYF
TRBV5-6	TRBJ2-6	CASSLQGTTSGANVLTF
TRBV7-9	TRBJ2-5	CASSWGTSSGAQETQYF
TRBV4-2	TRBJ2-3	CASSQASSVTDTQYF
TRBV7-8	TRBJ1-1	CASSSRGSMTMNTEAFF
TRBV29-1	TRBJ2-2	CSVDELDTGELFF
TRBV7-3	TRBJ2-5	CASSLNRQETQYF
TRBV6-2/TRBV6-3	TRBJ2-1	CASNSAGTPRNEQFF
TRBV5-4	TRBJ2-7	CASSPTSGSSYEQYF
TRBV6-1	TRBJ1-1	CASSEAEAGMDRAFF
TRBV18	TRBJ1-4	CASSPGLNEKLFF
TRBV4-3	TRBJ1-1	CASSQVDRMNTEAFF
TRBV12-3/TRBV12-4	TRBJ2-2	CASRDRGSGELFF
TRBV7-2	TRBJ1-2	CASSPTDSDNYGYTF
TRBV2	TRBJ1-3	CASSLGDTIYF
TRBV7-2	TRBJ2-1	CASSLDWGPYNEQFF
TRBV20-1	TRBJ2-1	CSATGERHYEQFF
TRBV5-1	TRBJ1-1	CASSLLGGENTEAFF
TRBV7-2	TRBJ2-7	CASSLGTQRGHEQYF
TRBV5-1	TRBJ1-2	CASSLNGGYTF
TRBV6-4	TRBJ2-1	CASSETSGRDKYNEQFF
TRBV7-6	TRBJ2-3	CASSLQRGASTDTQYF
TRBV9	TRBJ2-3	CASSGRDRGTLDTQYF
TRBV9	TRBJ2-3	CASGGGDTQYF
TRBV12-3/TRBV12-4	TRBJ1-6	CASSGGVSHYNSPLHF
TRBV29-1	TRBJ2-7	CSARTGGGSYEQYF
TRBV15	TRBJ2-7	CATSRDRGGTYEQYF
TRBV19	TRBJ2-6	CASLPWGEGTGANVLTF
TRBV10-3	TRBJ2-3	CAISWTGSTDTQYF
TRBV28	TRBJ2-7	CASSYPGQYEQYF
TRBV20-1	TRBJ2-3	CSARDPGLAGVADTQYF
TRBV6-1	TRBJ2-3	CASNPARGFGTDTQYF
TRBV28	TRBJ2-7	CASRQGGSSYEQYF
TRBV20-1	TRBJ1-2	CSARGAQGALNYGYTF
TRBV12-3/TRBV12-4	TRBJ2-5	CASSPVAGIETQYF
TRBV28	TRBJ1-6	CASSSFRGGRSPLHF